This T cell receptor beta chain originates from a study of T-cell reconstitution after alpha-beta-depleted transplantation in children. Whole-study results and caveats: By about two months after transplant, alpha-beta T cells reportedly arose from several hundred graft clones that had expanded. Diversity of TCRbeta at day 60 was high in some patients, arising from surviving recipient T cells and thymic progenitors.

The CDR3 loop spans 12 amino acids. CDR1 is SEHNR and CDR2 is FQNEAQ in the germline V gene (reference sequence). The V end lost 2 bases, the J end lost 9 bases, and 8 bases lay between the germline ends. Preparation of the TCRbeta library used unique molecular identifiers. TCRdb analysed the PCR reads with MiXCR anew, one entry per CDR3 protein. The sample yields just under 350,000 distinct CDR3 sequences, about 16% seen once. For this clonotype: Its antigen is not known.

The sequence was collected from a male patient aged 2-15 years who had a stem cell transplant for acute lymphoblastic leukemia, so the T cells may come from the graft donor. V usage is TRBV7-9 and J usage is TRBJ2-1; D uncertain. This specimen was PBMCs, mostly from graft donor cells, taken 360 days after TCRalphabeta/CD19-depleted stem cell transplant. Here the CDR3 reads CASSLRLGEQFF. Here the CDR3 DNA reads TGTGCCAGCAGCTTAAGGTTGGGTGAGCAGTTCTTC.